This T cell receptor (beta chain) was sequenced during a study of graft-versus-host responses after intestinal transplantation. In the study overall: Anti-thymocyte globulin was used for induction in all recipients, who then took tacrolimus and steroids for about 3 years.

Study-wide findings and caveats: Among circulating GvH clones, peak levels were associated with early post-transplant declines in HvG clones. Those patients showing graft-donor T cell macrochimerism displayed high graft-versus-host to host-versus-graft clonal ratios in allografts.

The CDR3 totals 16 residues. V lost 5 bases and J lost 2; bases outside the gene matches: 12. Germline CDR1 SGHDT, CDR2 YYEEEE. In the case of this clone: Its antigen is unidentified.

Produced via immunoSEQ multiplex PCR; TCRdb's table is partial and in-frame only. The sample lists 100,000 to 140,000 clones; around 90% were seen once. The material sequenced was unstimulated CD4+ T cells sorted from spleen or lymph node cells, taken before transplant. The genes are TRBV5-6 and TRBJ2-7, with TRBD2 matching 8 bases. The source is a human donor who was the organ donor for an intestinal transplant. The CDR3 region is CASRKRGGPPTYEQYF. The DNA for the CDR3 is TGTGCCAGCAGGAAACGCGGGGGGCCGCCGACCTACGAGCAGTACTTC.